This T cell receptor (beta chain) originates from a study of T cell repertoires in aging, cancer and after chemotherapy. Study context: Six age groups, ranging from 30 or younger to 70 or older, included the donors. Paired samples before and after chemotherapy came from glioblastoma patients receiving temozolomide-based therapy. Study observations and caveats: Age-matched healthy donors had significantly more diverse, less clonal blood TCR repertoires than untreated cancer patients.

TRB rearrangements spanning V, D and J were amplified using mixed TRB-A/B primers. TCRdb re-called the multiplex PCR reads through MiXCR, storing one row per CDR3 protein. This sample has 2,500 to 3,500 distinct CDR3 sequences, with roughly 31% found just once. As concerns this clonotype: The antigen is undetermined.

Amplification of TCR beta used genomic DNA extracted from peripheral blood. Germline CDR1 is SEHNR and CDR2 is FQNEAQ (reference sequence). This CDR3 is built from 11 residues. With 4 bases removed from V and 5 bases from J, the gap between germline ends came to 3 bases. The J gene is TRBJ2-1, the V gene TRBV7-9, with D unresolved. The sample was blood. This receptor was identified in a human donor with a solid tumor. The CDR3, as DNA: TGTGCCAGCAGCTCTAACAATGAGCAGTTCTTC. Protein sequence: CASSSNNEQFF.